The source of this TCR beta chain is a study of blood T cell repertoires in COVID-19. Study background: Sources were T cells, B-cell-depleted T cells, or PBMCs; the material itself was cDNA or gDNA.

V was clipped by 4 bases and J by 8 bases; unmatched bases: 13. Germline CDR1 and CDR2: MGHRA and YSYEKL. The CDR3 totals 16 residues. Authors' analysis steps: Estimation of nucleated cell counts relied on the amplification of reference gene primers. Sequenced by immunoSEQ multiplex PCR; TCRdb stores in-frame clones only, minus some. That table furnishes V, J and clone size, whereas the DNA furnished D and trimming. The sample contains hundreds of thousands of clones, 92% of which appear only once. It was during active infection that Seattle patients were enrolled and then longitudinally followed. The sequencing input was peripheral blood. This chain joins TRBV4-1 and TRBJ2-3; 9 bases match TRBD1. This clonotype was sampled from a man aged 55 to 70 with COVID-19, enrolled during active disease. As DNA, the CDR3 is TGCGCCAGCAGCCCCATCACTGTACAGGGGGCAGGTACGCAGTATTTT. Amino acids: CASSPITVQGAGTQYF.